This T cell receptor beta chain was documented in a study of T cells in Graves' hyperthyroidism and ophthalmopathy. Authors of the study amplified TCR beta CDR3 regions from RNA transcripts. A first-round RT-PCR of the TCR CDR3 used the HTBI primer set. TCRdb analysed the multiplex PCR reads with MiXCR anew, one entry per CDR3 protein. Here the sample spans around 450,000 distinct CDR3 sequences, roughly an eighth being singletons. This clonotype has a count of ten or more. Its antigen is unidentified. Germline lookup yields CDR1 LGHDT and CDR2 YNNKEL (reference sequence). This CDR3 is 14 amino acids long. V was cut by 1 base and J by 0 bases, with 4 bases left in between. Study outcomes and limitations: Ophthalmopathy, which appeared later, was predicted by the model a median 6.5 months before onset.

Graves' hyperthyroidism qualified as stable when ophthalmopathy did not progress within 18 months. Exclusion criteria comprised uncontrolled infection, other autoimmune disease, pregnancy or lactation. Isolation of PBMCs was performed on around 10 ml fresh peripheral blood. The clonotype was recovered from a young woman with Graves' hyperthyroidism. Sequencing input: blood. J is TRBJ1-5 and V is TRBV3-1; the D is unclear. CDR3 in amino acids: CASSQGASNQPQHF. The DNA for the CDR3 is TGTGCCAGCAGCCAAGGTGCTAGCAATCAGCCCCAGCATTTT.